This T cell receptor beta chain was identified in a study of blood T cell repertoires in COVID-19 (dated by TCRdb to about 2020). Regarding the research as a whole: Collaborator samples came from the United States, Italy and Spain and covered acute and convalescent phases of COVID-19. The material from the prospective study consisted of cDNA or gDNA derived from T cells, B-cell-depleted T cells, or PBMCs. Deeply sampled blood TCRbeta repertoires from subjects exposed to, actively infected with, or recovered from COVID-19 were included in the dataset. The repertoires were released in a freely available public database intended as a resource for research on the immune response to SARS-CoV-2. Samples were obtained from the ongoing ImmuneRACE study (first 160 participants) and from 1,254 subjects provided by 6 global collaborators. The sample metadata nearly always contained a de-identified subject ID, COVID-19 status, age in years and sex. Where available, HLA class I and class II types were obtained from metadata supplied by the sample provider rather than from assay-based typing. General conclusions and limits of the study: The amount of clinical and demographic metadata varied by source and participant and was provided uncurated.

Inclusive of the bounding cysteine and phenylalanine, the CDR3 is 13 residues long. Left in the record is the CDR3 DNA by itself, 39 bases read in frame from the first base. V loses 2 bases of germline sequence and J loses 7 bases, and the interval between the two ends is 11 bases. CDR1 and CDR2, per the germline V gene (reference sequence), are SEHNR and FQNEAQ. TCRbeta CDR3 regions were amplified from genomic DNA by means of the immunoSEQ Assay, a bias-controlled multiplex PCR. Turning to the authors' computational methods: Nucleated cell counts per sample were estimated from amplification of reference gene primers within the assay. To quantify the absolute abundance of each unique TCRbeta CDR3 rearrangement, sequence reads were collapsed and filtered. Productive Simpson clonality was computed per sample as the square root of Simpson's diversity index over productive rearrangements. TCRdb retrieved this table from immuneACCESS and kept in-frame rearrangements only. Not all clones are present; in checked studies, unresolved V genes account for under half, and no reason is known for the remainder. V, J and clone size are taken as reported in that table, and D and trimming were inferred from the DNA itself. The sample yields some 380,000 clones; about 89% were counted once. 1.3% of the sample goes to the ten largest clones.

Points on this clone: Its cognate antigen has yet to be identified. No qualities accompany the bases; no much larger clone lies one base away.

Enrolling through a virtual design, the prospective study's participants ranged in age from roughly 18 to 89 years and lived across 24 United States geographic areas. To assign participants to cohorts, the prospective study relied on clinical history that participants themselves reported in a screening survey and a study questionnaire. ImmuneRACE Cohort 3 recovered participants were defined by two consecutive negative NP/OP PCR tests, healthcare professional clearance, or symptom resolution. Mobile phlebotomists in the prospective study collected whole blood, serum and a nasopharyngeal or oropharyngeal swab from every participant. Participants in the prospective study had the option to provide additional blood draws and questionnaires over a 2-month period. Prospective study blood samples were shipped either frozen or at room temperature before DNA extraction.

The sequenced sample was PBMCs or T cells enriched from blood (not recorded which). The sequence was collected from a man younger than 45 who had recovered from COVID-19. Recombination connected TRBV7-9 to TRBJ1-2; TRBD1 is a weak D gene call, 6 bases matching. The DNA sequence is TGTGCCAGCAGCTTAACAGGGAAGGGTGGCTACACCTTC. Protein translation: CASSLTGKGGYTF.